This T cell receptor beta chain was profiled in a study of blood T cell repertoires in COVID-19 (dated by TCRdb to the early 2020s). Looking at the study overall: Collaborator samples came from the United States, Italy and Spain and covered acute and convalescent phases of COVID-19. The prospective study material was composed of cDNA or gDNA derived from T cells, B-cell-depleted T cells, or PBMCs. Subjects who had been exposed to COVID-19, were actively infected with it, or had recovered from it provided the deeply sampled blood TCRbeta repertoires that made up the dataset. The repertoires were released in a freely available public database intended as a resource for research on the immune response to SARS-CoV-2. Samples were obtained from the ongoing ImmuneRACE study (first 160 participants) and from about 1,300 subjects provided by 6 global collaborators. The sample metadata nearly always contained a de-identified subject ID, COVID-19 status, age in years and sex. HLA class I and class II types, where available, came from metadata supplied by the sample provider rather than from assay-based typing. On the study overall, not on this receptor specifically: The quantity of clinical and demographic metadata differed by source and by participant and was supplied without curation.

TCRbeta CDR3 regions were amplified from genomic DNA using the immunoSEQ Assay, a bias-controlled multiplex PCR. In the original analysis: The number of nucleated cells in each sample was estimated from the amplification of reference gene primers within the assay. To quantify the absolute abundance of each unique TCRbeta CDR3 rearrangement, sequence reads were collapsed and filtered. Productive Simpson clonality was computed per sample as the square root of Simpson's diversity index over productive rearrangements. TCRdb holds this immuneACCESS table with in-frame rearrangements only. Some clones are missing; in checked studies, unresolved V genes explain under half, and the rest has no known cause. The V and J calls and the clone size are those of that table, but D and trimming were determined from the DNA. Here the sample has 150,000 or so clones; about 90% occur a single time. Around 6.5% of the sample is held by the ten biggest clonotypes.

As for this clone: The antigen it recognizes is unknown. Per-base quality was not reported, and no clone a single base away is much larger than it.

Participants in the prospective study were aged roughly 18 to 100 years, lived in more than 20 United States geographic areas, and enrolled through a virtual design. To assign participants to cohorts, the prospective study relied on clinical history that participants themselves reported in a screening survey and a study questionnaire. Recovered participants in ImmuneRACE Cohort 3 were defined by two consecutive negative NP/OP PCR tests, clearance by a healthcare professional, or resolution of symptoms. In the prospective study, whole blood, serum and a nasopharyngeal or oropharyngeal swab were collected from each participant by mobile phlebotomists. Over a roughly 2-month period, participants in the prospective study had the option of providing additional blood draws and questionnaires. Before DNA extraction, blood samples from the prospective study were shipped at room temperature or frozen. From V the trimming removes 2 bases and from J it removes 0 bases, while the gene matches leave 6 bases of the junction unaccounted for. From the cysteine through the phenylalanine, the CDR3 covers 16 amino acids. Of all the DNA, just the CDR3 is kept, 48 bases in frame from base 1. The germline V gene supplies CDR1 LGHNA and CDR2 YNFKEQ.

The TCR was taken from a woman aged 50 to 60 who had recovered from COVID-19. The chain couples TRBV4-2 to TRBJ1-2, with TRBD1 identical over 7 junction bases. The source material was PBMCs or T cells enriched from blood (not recorded which). The DNA is as follows: TGTGCCAGCAGCCAACCCGGACAGGAAGCTAACTATGGCTACACCTTC. This sequence encodes CASSQPGQEANYGYTF.